This T cell receptor beta chain is drawn from a study of cytomegalovirus exposure and HLA in healthy donors. Notes on the study in general: The study carried out a later analysis of TCR beta sequences. It associated some 18,000 of them with specific HLA alleles at a false discovery rate of 0.05. Later analysis associated a missense DCLRE1C variant with TCR beta V- and J-gene trimming.

V was trimmed by 0 bases and J by 0 bases, leaving 11 bases between them. The length of the CDR3 is 16 residues. CDR1 SGDLS and CDR2 YYNGEE come from the germline V gene. The PCR employed 60 Vbeta primers together with 13 Jbeta primers. Generated by immunoSEQ multiplex PCR, the TCRdb table keeps only in-frame clones and is missing some. The data show 150,000 to 200,000 clones, with around nine tenths seen just once and roughly 1.9% held by the top ten. Note on this clone: The antigen is unknown.

Sample: PBMCs. V is TRBV9 and J is TRBJ2-3; D gene ambiguous. The sequence came from a woman aged 18-29 years in good health and CMV-seronegative. CDR3 sequence reads: CASSVVPGSSTDTQYF. CDR3 nucleotide sequence: TGTGCCAGCAGCGTAGTGCCCGGGTCTAGCACAGATACGCAGTATTTT.